Below are 27 T cell receptor beta chains sequenced from a single sample in a study of OX40 agonist ivuxolimab in advanced cancers. Profiling relied on immunoSEQ multiplex PCR, and the TCRdb table lists in-frame clones only, not all of them. Of roughly 73,000 clones detected, around 92% appear once; the ten largest clones hold more than 2.5%. Source: CD4+ or CD8+ T cells sorted from blood, taken in a trial of the OX40 agonist ivuxolimab. The receptor set was obtained from an adult with an advanced solid tumor such as melanoma, head and neck, liver or kidney cancer.

The chain couples TRBV2 to TRBJ2-3, with 9 bases fitting TRBD2. V was pared by 8 bases and J by 4 bases, with 10 bases of the junction left unmatched. The CDR3 covers 15 residues. Germline V gene data show CDR1 as SNHLY and CDR2 as FYNNEI. The chain's CDR3 is CASSVLAGAPDTQYF. DNA of the CDR3: TGTGCCAGCTCGGTGTTAGCGGGAGCCCCAGATACGCAGTATTTT.

To note about this clone: One end of the junction varies from germline; a read error may be responsible. The V gene is TRBV5-3, the J gene TRBJ2-7; 7 bases line up with TRBD1. TRBV5-3 is labeled an ORF, and its function is uncertain. This CDR3 is built from 14 residues. As DNA, the CDR3 is TGTGCCAGCAGCTTGTTAGGACAGGATTACGAGCAGTACTTC. Translating it yields CASSLLGQDYEQYF.

Worth noting for this clone: Given the absence of the conserved phenylalanine or tryptophan at the CDR3 end, a read error is likely. The genes are TRBV7-2 and TRBJ1-2; D is uncertain. The CDR3 totals 14 residues. Germline V gene data show CDR1 as SGHTA and CDR2 as FQGNSA. The V end was cut by 3 bases, the J end by 5 bases, with 13 bases between. The DNA for the CDR3 is TGTGCCAGCAGCTTTCCGGAGGTACGGTATGGCTACACCCTC. It translates to CASSFPEVRYGYTL.

The rearrangement uses TRBV11-3 and TRBJ2-1, with 9 nucleotides matching TRBD2. Germline V gene lookup returns CDR1 SGHNT and CDR2 YENEEA. This CDR3 is 15 amino acids long. The junction had 6 bases not matched to a gene; V was cut back by 5 bases and J by 4 bases. The CDR3 loop is CASSPGLAGYNEQFF. The DNA of the CDR3 is TGTGCCAGCAGCCCTGGGCTAGCGGGATACAATGAGCAGTTCTTC.

The chain links TRBV7-9 to TRBJ1-4; unclear D gene. The CDR3 sequence is 15 residues long. The germline V and J ends were trimmed by 7 bases and 4 bases, with 16 bases remaining between them. Per the germline V gene, CDR1 is SEHNR and CDR2 is FQNEAQ (reference sequence). CDR3 region: CASTLPSAGNEKLFF. DNA of the CDR3: TGTGCCAGCACCCTCCCTTCGGCGGGTAATGAAAAACTGTTTTTT.

This chain links TRBV14 with TRBJ2-1; perhaps D is TRBD1 or TRBD2 (5 bases each). The V and J ends lost 4 bases and 6 bases respectively, with 16 bases between them. The CDR3 runs 15 residues. CDR1 and CDR2 (germline): SGHDN, FVKESK. CDR3 loop: CASSRTRGPFNEQFF. The CDR3 nucleotides are TGTGCCAGCAGCCGTACCCGGGGCCCCTTCAATGAGCAGTTCTTC. Filled out from reference TRBV14 and TRBJ2-1, the complete variable domain reads EAGVTQFPSHSVIEKGQTVTLRCDPISGHDNLYWYRRVMGKEIKFLLHFVKESKQDESGMPNNRFLAERTGGTYSTLKVQPAELEDSGVYFCASSRTRGPFNEQFFGPGTRLTVL.

V usage is TRBV28 and J usage is TRBJ2-7; TRBD2 agrees at 14 bases. The V gene end was trimmed by 6 bases and the J gene end by 6 bases; junction bases not matched to a gene: 7. Germline V lookup: CDR1 MDHEN, CDR2 SYDVKM. The CDR3 has 15 residues. CDR3 nucleotide sequence: TGTGCCAGCAGATCGACTAGCGGGGGGGCAGGCGAGCAGTACTTC. Its translation is CASRSTSGGAGEQYF.

This chain uses TRBV19 with TRBJ1-3, with D possibly being TRBD1 (6 bases). Trimming stripped 4 bases from V and 4 bases from J, with 8 bases between. From germline, CDR1 is LNHDA and CDR2 SQIVND (reference sequence). This CDR3 spans 13 amino acids. CDR3 nucleotide sequence: TGTGCCAGTAGTAGGACAGCCGGAAACACCATATATTTT. The encoded protein is CASSRTAGNTIYF. The whole variable domain, filled in from reference TRBV19 and TRBJ1-3, reads DGGITQSPKYLFRKEGQNVTLSCEQNLNHDAMYWYRQDPGQGLRLIYYSQIVNDFQKGDIAEGYSVSREKKESFPLTVTSAQKNPTAFYLCASSRTAGNTIYFGEGSWLTVV.

This chain connects TRBV4-2 to TRBJ1-2; tentative D call: TRBD1 (5 bases). Trimming shortened V by 0 bases and J by 8 bases, and 22 bases separated the two germline ends. Germline CDR1 is LGHNA and CDR2 is YNFKEQ. The CDR3 loop spans 17 amino acids. The CDR3 DNA follows: TGTGCCAGCAGCCAAGATCGAAGGCGAAGACCCGAGGGGGGCTACACCTTC. This translates into CASSQDRRRRPEGGYTF.

The chain couples TRBV5-6 to TRBJ1-5; D remains ambiguous. Germline V gene lookup returns CDR1 SGHDT and CDR2 YYEEEE. Between the trimmed V and J ends, which lost 4 bases and 1 base, there was a span of 12 bases. The CDR3 is 15 residues long. This chain's CDR3 is CASSRRVWSNQPQHF. CDR3 bases: TGTGCCAGCAGCCGGAGAGTATGGAGCAATCAGCCCCAGCATTTT.

The chain has TRBV2 and TRBJ2-7, with D perhaps TRBD2 (5 bases). The V end lost 2 bases, the J end lost 3 bases, and 14 bases lay between the germline ends. The CDR3 runs to 15 residues. Germline-derived CDR1 and CDR2 are SNHLY and FYNNEI. The CDR3 DNA reads as TGTGCCAGCAGTGAACCCCCCCTCGGGATCTACGAGCAGTACTTC. This encodes CASSEPPLGIYEQYF.

This clone was observed a single time. This chain joins TRBV25-1 and TRBJ2-7, with no clear D. Trimming pared 7 bases from V and 6 bases from J, leaving 4 bases between. The germline V gene encodes CDR1 MGHDK and CDR2 SYGVNS. The CDR3 runs to 9 residues. For the CDR3, the DNA is TGTGCCAGCAAGTCCGAGCAGTACTTC. Translated: CASKSEQYF.

The count of this clone is one. The V gene is TRBV11-1, the J gene TRBJ2-1, with 8 bases matching TRBD2. This CDR3 has 14 amino acids. J lost 6 bases, V lost 2 bases, and 3 bases had no gene match. In germline, CDR1 is SGHAT, CDR2 FQDESV (reference sequence). CDR3 nucleotides: TGTGCCAGCAGCTTAACGGGACTAGTCAATGAGCAGTTCTTC. It codes for CASSLTGLVNEQFF.

V is TRBV30 and J is TRBJ1-3; D possibly corresponds to TRBD1 (6 bases). The CDR3 contains 13 residues. Germline V CDR1 and CDR2: GTSNPN, SVGIG (reference sequence). The ends were cut back, 8 bases at V and 3 bases at J, with 14 bases in the middle. For the CDR3, the DNA is TGTGCCCAGGGGAGGGTCTTTGGAAACACCATATATTTT. It specifies CAQGRVFGNTIYF.

The chain carries TRBV5-1 and TRBJ2-3; D is ambiguous. Trimming stripped 4 bases from V and 0 bases from J, with 15 bases between. The CDR3 sequence is 16 residues long. Germline values: CDR1 SGHRS, CDR2 YFSETQ. The CDR3 spells CASSPDASFSTDTQYF. The CDR3 nucleotides are TGCGCCAGCAGCCCGGACGCCAGCTTTAGCACAGATACGCAGTATTTT.

CDR3 sequence reads: CASSSSGSGTDTQYF. CDR3 sequence (DNA): TGTGCCAGTAGTAGTAGCGGGAGCGGTACAGATACGCAGTATTTT. The V gene is TRBV19, the J gene TRBJ2-3, with TRBD2 matching 9 bases. The CDR3 runs 15 residues. Germline V gene data show CDR1 as LNHDA and CDR2 as SQIVND (reference sequence). The J segment lost 3 bases and the V segment lost 4 bases, leaving 5 bases of the junction unmatched.

V is TRBV25-1 and J is TRBJ1-4; a possible D gene is TRBD1 (5 bases). The CDR3 has 15 residues. Trimming stripped 9 bases from V and 8 bases from J, with 22 bases between. Germline assignment: CDR1 MGHDK and CDR2 SYGVNS. DNA for the CDR3: TGTGCCAGTGGGACTATCGGGACTGGCGAGGAAAAACTGTTTTTT. It codes for CASGTIGTGEEKLFF.

This chain links TRBV15 with TRBJ1-2; D remains unclear. V shed 3 bases and J shed 2 bases, with 7 bases lying between them. The germline V gene encodes CDR1 LNHNV and CDR2 YYDKDF (reference sequence). This CDR3 is 13 amino acids long. The CDR3 region has the DNA TGTGCCACCAGCAGGGACCGAAACTATGGCTACACCTTC. Translation gives CATSRDRNYGYTF.

The chain has TRBV5-4 and TRBJ1-1; D perhaps matches TRBD1 (5 bases). Trimming took 1 base from V and 7 from J, leaving 14 bases between them. CDR1 is SGHNT, CDR2 YYREEE, per germline (reference sequence). The CDR3 has 14 residues. The CDR3 is CASSLSGFDSEAFF. The CDR3 coding sequence is TGTGCCAGCAGCTTGTCGGGCTTTGACAGTGAAGCTTTCTTT.

This chain joins TRBV7-6 and TRBJ2-3; TRBD2 might be the D (7 bases). The CDR3 is 17 residues long. The V end was cut by 5 bases, the J end by 6 bases, with 24 bases between. Germline V gene data show CDR1 as SGHVS and CDR2 as FNYEAQ. This CDR3 is CASSTLGGALSPDTQYF. CDR3 nucleotides: TGTGCCAGCAGCACGCTAGGGGGGGCACTCTCGCCGGATACGCAGTATTTT.

CDR3 sequence reads: CASSPLGNEKLFF. The CDR3 DNA sequence: TGTGCCAGTAGTCCGCTAGGGAATGAAAAACTGTTTTTT. The V call is TRBV19, the J call TRBJ1-4; D unclear. V gave up 5 bases and J gave up 5 bases, with 9 bases separating them. CDR1 and CDR2 from the germline V gene are LNHDA and SQIVND (reference sequence). This CDR3 contains 13 residues.

J is TRBJ1-5 and V is TRBV6-1; perhaps TRBD1 as D (5 bases). The CDR3 contains 14 residues. Germline lookup yields CDR1 MNHNS and CDR2 SASEGT. Trimming pared 3 bases from V and 9 bases from J, leaving 15 bases between. CDR3 nucleotides: TGTGCCAGCAGTGAGCGGGGGACTGATCCGCCCCAGCATTTT. Residues: CASSERGTDPPQHF.

A remark on this clone: One end of the junction does not line up with germline, which may come from a read error. The rearrangement joins TRBV15 to TRBJ1-1; unclear D gene. The CDR3 runs 13 residues. Germline V lookup: CDR1 LNHNV, CDR2 YYDKDF (reference sequence). The CDR3 sequence is CATSRDPNAEAFF. The CDR3 DNA sequence: TGTGCCACCAGCAGAGATCCGAACGCTGAAGCTTTCTTT.

This rearrangement joins TRBV7-2 to TRBJ2-1; 7 bases are a match to TRBD2. CDR1 is SGHTA and CDR2 is FQGNSA in the germline V gene. This CDR3 is built from 17 residues. J gave up 9 bases and V 4 bases, and 18 bases lay outside the gene matches. The DNA of the CDR3 is TGTGCCAGCAGCTCCTTCCCCGGGGGGAGCCGCCAGGTTGAGCAGTTCTTC. Translated: CASSSFPGGSRQVEQFF. Full variable domain (outside the CDR3, taken from reference TRBV7-2 and TRBJ2-1): GAGVSQSPSNKVTEKGKDVELRCDPISGHTALYWYRQSLGQGLEFLIYFQGNSAPDKSGLPSDRFSAERTGGSVSTLTIQRTQQEDSAVYLCASSSFPGGSRQVEQFFGPGTRLTVL.

The CDR3 region is CASSLTGIREKLFF. The CDR3 DNA follows: TGTGCCAGCAGTCTAACAGGGATAAGAGAAAAACTGTTTTTT. The chain couples TRBV27 to TRBJ1-4; a possible D gene is TRBD1 (6 bases). Per the germline V gene, CDR1 is MNHEY and CDR2 is SMNVEV (reference sequence). V lost 5 bases and J lost 8, with 15 bases in between. This CDR3 contains 14 residues.

The V call is TRBV30, the J call TRBJ2-2; perhaps D is TRBD1 or TRBD2 (5 bases each). The V gene lost 1 base and the J gene lost 4 bases, with 7 bases spanning the gap. The CDR3 loop spans 13 amino acids. In germline, CDR1 is GTSNPN, CDR2 SVGIG (reference sequence). The CDR3 DNA sequence: TGTGCCTGGAGTGGGGGGACCACCGGGGAGCTGTTTTTT. Amino acids: CAWSGGTTGELFF.

The chain links TRBV15 to TRBJ1-5, with unresolved D. The CDR3 is 13 residues long. CDR1 is LNHNV, CDR2 YYDKDF, per germline (reference sequence). Trimming took 3 bases from V and 5 from J, leaving 8 bases between them. The CDR3 protein is CATSSGGDQPQHF. The CDR3 coding sequence is TGTGCCACCAGCAGCGGTGGGGATCAGCCCCAGCATTTT.